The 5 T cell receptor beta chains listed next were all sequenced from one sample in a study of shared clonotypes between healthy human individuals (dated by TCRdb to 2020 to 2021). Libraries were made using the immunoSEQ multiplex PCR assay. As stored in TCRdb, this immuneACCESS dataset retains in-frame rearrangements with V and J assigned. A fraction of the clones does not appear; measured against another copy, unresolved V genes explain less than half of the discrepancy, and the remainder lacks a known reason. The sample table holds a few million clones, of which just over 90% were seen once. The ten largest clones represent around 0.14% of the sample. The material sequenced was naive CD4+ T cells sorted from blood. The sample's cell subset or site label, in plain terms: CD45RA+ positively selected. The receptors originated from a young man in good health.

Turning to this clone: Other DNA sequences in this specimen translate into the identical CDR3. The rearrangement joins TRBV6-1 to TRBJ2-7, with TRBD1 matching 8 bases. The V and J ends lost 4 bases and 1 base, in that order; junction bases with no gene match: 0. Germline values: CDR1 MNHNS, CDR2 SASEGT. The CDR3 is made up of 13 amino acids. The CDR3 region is CASSGQGSYEQYF. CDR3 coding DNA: TGTGCCAGCAGTGGACAGGGGTCCTACGAGCAGTACTTC.

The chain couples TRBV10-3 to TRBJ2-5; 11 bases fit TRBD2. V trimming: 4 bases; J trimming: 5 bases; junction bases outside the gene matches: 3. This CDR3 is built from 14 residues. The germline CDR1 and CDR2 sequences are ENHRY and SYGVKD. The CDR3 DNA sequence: TGTGCCATCAGTGTTAGCGGGGGGGTGGAGACCCAGTACTTC. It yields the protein CAISVSGGVETQYF.

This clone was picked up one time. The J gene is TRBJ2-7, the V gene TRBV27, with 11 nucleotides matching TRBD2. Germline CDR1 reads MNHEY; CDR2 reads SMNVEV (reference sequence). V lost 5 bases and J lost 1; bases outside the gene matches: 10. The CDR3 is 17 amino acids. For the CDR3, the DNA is TGTGCCAGCAGTATAGAACCCGGGACTAGCGGATCCTACGAGCAGTACTTC. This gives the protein CASSIEPGTSGSYEQYF.

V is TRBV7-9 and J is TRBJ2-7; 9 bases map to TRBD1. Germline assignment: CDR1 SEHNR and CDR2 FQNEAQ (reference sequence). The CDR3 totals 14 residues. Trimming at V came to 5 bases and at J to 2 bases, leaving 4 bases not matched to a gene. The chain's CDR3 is CASSGRQGAYEQYF. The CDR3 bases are TGTGCCAGCAGCGGTAGACAGGGGGCCTACGAGCAGTACTTC. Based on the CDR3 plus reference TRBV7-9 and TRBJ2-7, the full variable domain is DTGVSQNPRHKITKRGQNVTFRCDPISEHNRLYWYRQTLGQGPEFLTYFQNEAQLEKSRLLSDRFSAERPKGSFSTLEIQRTEQGDSAMYLCASSGRQGAYEQYFGPGTRLTVT.

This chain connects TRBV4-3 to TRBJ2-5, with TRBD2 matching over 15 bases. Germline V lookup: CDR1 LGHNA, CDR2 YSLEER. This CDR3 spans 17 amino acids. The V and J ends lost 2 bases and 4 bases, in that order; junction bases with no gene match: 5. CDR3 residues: CASSQLGLAGGGETQYF. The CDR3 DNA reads TGCGCCAGCAGCCAACTCGGACTAGCGGGAGGGGGAGAGACCCAGTACTTC.